Shown below are 32 T cell receptor beta chains from a single sample sequenced in a study of siplizumab effects on memory and regulatory T cells. Using immunoSEQ multiplex PCR, the repertoire was profiled, and TCRdb retains in-frame clones only, with some absent. The profile shows about 100,000 clones, just over 90% of them singletons. The specimen sequenced was Tregs sorted from blood. These TCRs come from a human donor in good health.

In this sample, this clone turned up once. The chain joins TRBV4-1 to TRBJ2-3; 8 bases line up with TRBD2. The CDR3 covers 16 residues. Germline V lookup: CDR1 MGHRA, CDR2 YSYEKL. The trim removed 1 base at V and 2 bases at J, leaving 5 bases unmatched. CDR3 coding DNA: TGCGCCAGCAGCCAAGGTAGCGGGACCCCCACAGATACGCAGTATTTT. Its translation is CASSQGSGTPTDTQYF.

J is TRBJ2-1 and V is TRBV7-3; D unresolved. The CDR3 loop spans 12 amino acids. Germline V gene sequence: CDR1 SGHTA, CDR2 FQGTGA. V gave up 5 bases and J gave up 9 bases, with 11 bases separating them. The CDR3 loop reads CASSPGWGEQFF. The CDR3 region has the DNA TGTGCCAGCAGCCCCGGGTGGGGTGAGCAGTTCTTC.

This clone was picked up one time. V and J are TRBV27 and TRBJ1-3; perhaps TRBD1 as D (5 bases). Germline CDR1 and CDR2: MNHEY and SMNVEV (reference sequence). V was pared by 6 bases and J by 0 bases, with 12 bases between. There are 15 residues in the CDR3. CDR3 sequence: CASRSGPNSGNTIYF. In DNA, the CDR3 is TGTGCCAGCAGGTCGGGACCGAACTCTGGAAACACCATATATTTT.

The CDR3 DNA sequence: TGTGCCAGCACCGGCAATGAGCAGTTCTTC. As protein: CASTGNEQFF. The chain uses TRBV2 and TRBJ2-1; D gene uncertain. In germline, CDR1 is SNHLY, CDR2 FYNNEI. CDR3 length: 10 residues. Trimming pared 7 bases from V and 6 bases from J, leaving 4 bases between. The full variable domain, rest sourced from reference TRBV2 and TRBJ2-1, is EPEVTQTPSHQVTQMGQEVILRCVPISNHLYFYWYRQILGQKVEFLVSFYNNEISEKSEIFDDQFSVERPDGSNFTLKIRSTKLEDSAMYFCASTGNEQFFGPGTRLTVL.

The chain has TRBV7-2 and TRBJ2-3, with TRBD2 matching over 7 bases. Germline assignment: CDR1 SGHTA and CDR2 FQGNSA. V was clipped by 3 bases and J by 0 bases; unmatched bases: 3. This CDR3 is built from 15 residues. The CDR3 protein is CASSLRGTSTDTQYF. In DNA form, the CDR3 reads TGTGCCAGCAGCTTGCGGGGGACTAGCACAGATACGCAGTATTTT.

The chain combines TRBV20-1 with TRBJ1-2; D may be TRBD1 (5 bases). Per the germline V gene, CDR1 is DFQATT and CDR2 is SNEGSKA (reference sequence). This CDR3 comprises 11 residues. CDR3 DNA sequence: TGCACCCCTTTAATTCAGGGCGAGAACACCTTC. It is translated as CTPLIQGENTF.

The gene calls are TRBV9 and TRBJ2-5; weak D call: TRBD1 (6 bases). Germline assignment: CDR1 SGDLS and CDR2 YYNGEE. The V end was cut by 4 bases, the J end by 5 bases, with 12 bases between. This CDR3 is 13 amino acids long. CDR3 amino acids: CASSKSQGETQYF. The CDR3 DNA is TGTGCCAGCAGCAAATCCCAGGGGGAGACCCAGTACTTC.

The rearrangement uses TRBV10-2 and TRBJ2-3; the match to TRBD2 covers 7 bases. The germline V gene has CDR1 WSHSY and CDR2 SAAADI. The CDR3 consists of 16 residues. V lost 2 bases to trimming and J lost 0 bases; unmatched junction nucleotides: 5. The CDR3 spells CASSEPASGSTDTQYF. The CDR3 DNA is TGCGCCAGCAGTGAGCCTGCTAGCGGAAGCACAGATACGCAGTATTTT.

The chain recombines TRBV11-2 with TRBJ2-6; D not certain. Germline CDR1 is SGHAT and CDR2 is FQNNGV. V was clipped by 6 bases and J by 0 bases, with 15 bases between them. CDR3 length: 17 residues. CDR3: CASSHPLGPSGANVLTF. The CDR3, as DNA: TGTGCCAGCAGTCACCCTCTGGGCCCCTCTGGGGCCAACGTCCTGACTTTC.

As for this clone: This specimen includes other DNA sequences encoding the same CDR3. The rearrangement links TRBV7-9 to TRBJ2-3; D perhaps matches TRBD2 (5 bases). The CDR3 is 15 residues long. The germline V and J ends were trimmed by 3 bases and 5 bases, with 15 bases remaining between them. Germline CDR1 is SEHNR and CDR2 is FQNEAQ (reference sequence). The CDR3 DNA is TGTGCCAGCAGCTTGGCTCCGGGGTTGAGAGATACGCAGTATTTT. Amino acid sequence: CASSLAPGLRDTQYF.

The rearrangement links TRBV30 to TRBJ1-4; maybe TRBD1 (5 bases). The CDR3 is made up of 13 amino acids. V was pared by 8 bases and J by 4 bases, with 14 bases between. The V gene's germline CDR1 is GTSNPN and CDR2 SVGIG (reference sequence). The CDR3 loop reads CAGTRQINEKLFF. The CDR3 DNA sequence: TGTGCCGGAACAAGACAGATTAATGAAAAACTGTTTTTT.

In this sample, this clone turned up a few times. The V call is TRBV6-6, the J call TRBJ1-2; D remains unclear. V was clipped by 8 bases and J by 6 bases, with 4 bases between them. Germline CDR1 reads MNHNY; CDR2 reads SVGAGI (reference sequence). The CDR3 is made up of 9 amino acids. CDR3: CASQDGYTF. The CDR3 region has the DNA TGTGCCAGCCAGGATGGCTACACCTTC.

V usage is TRBV28 and J usage is TRBJ1-4; no clear D. This CDR3 comprises 17 residues. Trimming took off 6 bases at V and 0 bases at J, with 17 bases between the two ends. Germline V CDR1 and CDR2: MDHEN, SYDVKM. The DNA of the CDR3 is TGTGCCAGCAGCTCATACGGACGGGGTTCAACTAATGAAAAACTGTTTTTT. Residues: CASSSYGRGSTNEKLFF.

The chain couples TRBV12-5 to TRBJ2-1; tentatively, D is TRBD1 (5 bases). CDR3 length equals 14 residues. Per germline, CDR1 LGHNT and CDR2 FRNRAP. Trimming cost V 2 bases and J 0 bases, with 5 bases left between them. CDR3 loop: CASGLQGSYNEQFF. CDR3 coding DNA: TGTGCTAGTGGTTTGCAGGGCTCCTACAATGAGCAGTTCTTC. The entire variable domain, with the rest obtained from reference TRBV12-5 and TRBJ2-1, is as follows: DARVTQTPRHKVTEMGQEVTMRCQPILGHNTVFWYRQTMMQGLELLAYFRNRAPLDDSGMPKDRFSAEMPDATLATLKIQPSEPRDSAVYFCASGLQGSYNEQFFGPGTRLTVL.

V gene TRBV6-6 combines with J gene TRBJ2-3, with 8 positions matching TRBD2. CDR1 is MNHNY, CDR2 SVGAGI, per germline (reference sequence). Trimming at V came to 7 bases and at J to 0 bases, leaving 6 bases not matched to a gene. The CDR3 sequence is 15 residues long. Written as DNA, the CDR3 is TGTGCCAGCACTGTAGCGGGACCTAGCACAGATACGCAGTATTTT. Amino acids: CASTVAGPSTDTQYF.

The chain employs TRBV4-1 and TRBJ2-5; D is uncertain. This CDR3 spans 13 amino acids. V dropped 0 bases and J dropped 12 bases, with 14 bases sitting between them. CDR1 is MGHRA and CDR2 is YSYEKL in the germline V gene. Here the CDR3 DNA reads TGCGCCAGCAGCCAAGATGGGCGGACCACCAAGTACTTC. As protein: CASSQDGRTTKYF.

V and J are TRBV10-1 and TRBJ2-7; D is uncertain. There are 11 residues in the CDR3. The germline CDR1 and CDR2 sequences are WNHNN and SYGVQD (reference sequence). With 2 bases removed from V and 7 bases from J, the gap between germline ends came to 6 bases. CDR3 DNA sequence: TGCGCCAGCAGTGAGGGAAAGGAGCAGTACTTC. Translated, it gives CASSEGKEQYF.

This clone was recorded a few times. CDR3 loop: CASSRQGDGRYEQYF. CDR3 bases: TGCGCCAGCAGCCGACAAGGGGACGGAAGATACGAGCAGTACTTC. V gene TRBV5-1 combines with J gene TRBJ2-7; TRBD1 or TRBD2 may be the D gene (5 bases each). The CDR3 has 15 amino acids. The germline V and J ends were trimmed by 4 bases and 4 bases, with 18 bases remaining between them. Germline loops: CDR1 SGHRS, CDR2 YFSETQ.

The rearrangement joins TRBV11-3 to TRBJ2-1; D possibly corresponds to TRBD2 (5 bases). The CDR3 is made up of 14 amino acids. V was shortened by 8 bases and J by 2 bases, with 13 bases between the two germline ends. Germline V gene data show CDR1 as SGHNT and CDR2 as YENEEA. CDR3 coding DNA: TGTGCCAGCGCGGTAGGAGGAGCCTACAATGAGCAGTTCTTC. Translating gives CASAVGGAYNEQFF.

This chain connects TRBV30 to TRBJ1-4; D unclear. Per germline, CDR1 GTSNPN and CDR2 SVGIG (reference sequence). The CDR3 totals 14 residues. The V end was cut by 4 bases, the J end by 3 bases, with 12 bases between. CDR3 bases: TGTGCCTGGACTCTCGGACCCCCTAATGAAAAACTGTTTTTT. It specifies CAWTLGPPNEKLFF.

This clone qualifies as medium-sized. The chain links TRBV28 to TRBJ2-5; 8 bases are a match to TRBD1. The V gene end was trimmed by 3 bases and the J gene end by 1 base; junction bases not matched to a gene: 4. CDR3 length equals 15 residues. Germline CDR1 is MDHEN and CDR2 is SYDVKM. The CDR3 DNA reads TGTGCCAGCAGTTTTCAGGGGGCGGCCCAAGAGACCCAGTACTTC. Protein product: CASSFQGAAQETQYF.

This clone was seen once. The junction and the germline gene differ at one end; a read error may be behind it. The chain couples TRBV5-6 to TRBJ2-1; 12 positions agree with TRBD2. Germline V gene data show CDR1 as SGHDT and CDR2 as YYEEEE. The CDR3 runs to 17 residues. The CDR3 sequence: CVSSLRLAGAIYNEQFF. The CDR3 region has the DNA TGTGTCAGCAGCCTCCGACTAGCGGGAGCCATATACAATGAGCAGTTCTTC.

The gene calls are TRBV6-5 and TRBJ1-2; D uncertain. The CDR3 is 13 amino acids. CDR1 MNHEY and CDR2 SVGAGI come from the germline V gene. Trimming pared 0 bases from V and 7 bases from J, leaving 9 bases between. CDR3 residues: CASSYSVPGGYTF. The CDR3 coding sequence is TGTGCCAGCAGTTACTCGGTCCCGGGTGGCTACACCTTC.

This chain uses TRBV6-1 with TRBJ2-7; no definite D call. Trimming pared 0 bases from V and 4 bases from J, leaving 16 bases between. CDR3 length: 16 residues. Germline-derived CDR1 and CDR2 are MNHNS and SASEGT. CDR3 amino acids: CASSEASGVPLYEQYF. The CDR3 region has the DNA TGTGCCAGCAGTGAAGCTTCTGGCGTTCCACTGTACGAGCAGTACTTC.

The chain recombines TRBV2 with TRBJ2-7; D not resolved. With 7 bases removed from V and 2 bases from J, the gap between germline ends came to 18 bases. Germline V lookup: CDR1 SNHLY, CDR2 FYNNEI. The CDR3 sequence is 15 residues long. CDR3 nucleotide sequence: TGTGCCAGCACCGAGAGGCGCACATTGGCCTACGAGCAGTACTTC. The encoded protein is CASTERRTLAYEQYF.

The chain carries TRBV29-1 and TRBJ2-1; unclear D gene. V lost 3 bases and J lost 10, with 10 bases in between. Germline V gene lookup returns CDR1 SQVTM and CDR2 ANQGSEA. This CDR3 has 11 amino acids. The CDR3 loop is CSVDWLNEQFF. The CDR3 nucleotides read TGCAGCGTTGACTGGCTTAACGAGCAGTTCTTC.

This clone was detected only once. The chain carries TRBV5-1 and TRBJ2-3, with 9 bases lining up with TRBD2. The CDR3 sequence is 18 residues long. Trimming at V came to 0 bases and at J to 5 bases, leaving 13 bases not matched to a gene. Germline V gene data show CDR1 as SGHRS and CDR2 as YFSETQ. The CDR3 coding sequence is TGCGCCAGCAGCTTGGTGATGAGTAGCGGGAGCGGTGGAGATACGCAGTATTTT. Translated, it gives CASSLVMSSGSGGDTQYF.

The chain recombines TRBV5-1 with TRBJ2-7; 7 nucleotides match TRBD1. The V gene's germline CDR1 is SGHRS and CDR2 YFSETQ. V gave up 4 bases and J gave up 0 bases; unmatched junction bases: 4. The CDR3 has 14 residues. For the CDR3, the DNA is TGCGCCAGCAGCCTGACAGGGAACTCCTACGAGCAGTACTTC. Encoded protein: CASSLTGNSYEQYF.

The gene calls are TRBV29-1 and TRBJ2-5; tentative D call: TRBD1 (6 bases). The germline CDR1 and CDR2 sequences are SQVTM and ANQGSEA. Between the trimmed V and J ends, which lost 4 bases and 5 bases, there was a span of 17 bases. This CDR3 spans 14 amino acids. CDR3 sequence reads: CSVGRASQGETQYF. The CDR3 coding sequence is TGCAGCGTTGGACGAGCCTCTCAGGGGGAGACCCAGTACTTC.

This clone appeared once. The rearrangement joins TRBV5-8 to TRBJ1-4; 8 bases are a match to TRBD1. Germline V gene sequence: CDR1 SGHTS, CDR2 YDEGEE. The CDR3 spans 14 residues. The ends lost 4 bases at V and 3 bases at J; junction bases unmatched: 2. CDR3 amino acids: CASSVGQANEKLFF. CDR3 bases: TGTGCCAGCAGCGTGGGACAGGCTAATGAAAAACTGTTTTTT.

The chain carries TRBV19 and TRBJ1-5; D gene unclear. The length of the CDR3 is 12 residues. Germline assignment: CDR1 LNHDA and CDR2 SQIVND (reference sequence). V was trimmed by 3 bases and J by 10 bases, leaving 10 bases between them. DNA for the CDR3: TGTGCCAGTAGTATTGTAGGTTCCCCCCAGCATTTT. Its protein product is CASSIVGSPQHF. The full variable domain, completed using reference TRBV19 and TRBJ1-5, is DGGITQSPKYLFRKEGQNVTLSCEQNLNHDAMYWYRQDPGQGLRLIYYSQIVNDFQKGDIAEGYSVSREKKESFPLTVTSAQKNPTAFYLCASSIVGSPQHFGDGTRLSIL.

This clone appeared once. V and J are TRBV4-2 and TRBJ2-5; possibly TRBD2 for D (6 bases). The V end was cut by 0 bases, the J end by 4 bases, with 9 bases between. Germline lookup yields CDR1 LGHNA and CDR2 YNFKEQ. The CDR3 is made up of 14 amino acids. The CDR3 reads CASSQDRGIETQYF. The CDR3 DNA is TGTGCCAGCAGCCAAGATCGGGGGATAGAGACCCAGTACTTC.